The 18 T cell receptor beta chains below were found in one sample sequenced in a study of T cell repertoires in cytomegalovirus infection. MiXCR, applied by TCRdb to the reads, yields one record per CDR3 protein. The table records about 920,000 distinct CDR3 sequences, around 31% of them present only once. No antigen has been identified for these receptors. The sample consisted of cultured CD8+ T cells from PBMCs, taken from culture after CMV antigen stimulation. These receptor sequences come from a human donor in good health (CMV status not recorded). Some clones in this sample may be carry-over from other donors' samples.

The chain employs TRBV3-1 and TRBJ1-3; D not certain. The CDR3 is 15 amino acids. Germline V CDR1 and CDR2: LGHDT, YNNKEL (reference sequence). The V gene lost 4 bases and the J gene lost 0 bases, with 10 bases spanning the gap. The CDR3 coding sequence is TGTGCCAGCAGCCTCGGTCCCGACTCTGGAAACACCATATATTTT. It specifies CASSLGPDSGNTIYF.

This clonotype occurred a few times. This sequence joins TRBV11-2 and TRBJ1-2; D not certain. The CDR3 has 14 residues. CDR1 is SGHAT, CDR2 FQNNGV, per germline. V lost 1 base, J lost 5 bases, and 11 bases lay in between. In DNA, the CDR3 is TGTGCCAGCAGCTTAGGGCCAGGAATATATGGCTACACCTTC. The encoded protein is CASSLGPGIYGYTF.

This clonotype appeared a few times. The chain carries TRBV7-8 and TRBJ1-4; D is unresolved. Germline V lookup: CDR1 SGHVS, CDR2 FQNEAQ. CDR3 length equals 14 residues. V was cut by 3 bases and J by 3 bases, with 8 bases left in between. The CDR3 coding sequence is TGTGCCAGCAGCTTCATTAGGGCTAATGAAAAACTGTTTTTT. Encoded protein: CASSFIRANEKLFF. The full variable domain, in which reference TRBV7-8 and TRBJ1-4 provide the parts outside the CDR3, is GAGVSQSPRYKVAKRGQDVALRCDPISGHVSLFWYQQALGQGPEFLTYFQNEAQLDKSGLPSDRFFAERPEGSVSTLKIQRTQQEDSAVYLCASSFIRANEKLFFGSGTQLSVL.

This clonotype came up many times. CDR3 sequence (DNA): TGTGCCAGCAGCTTAGTAGATGGGACAGGGGGCTGGATTAACTATGGCTACACCTTC. This translates into CASSLVDGTGGWINYGYTF. This chain links TRBV7-2 with TRBJ1-2, with TRBD1 matching over 12 bases. This CDR3 is 19 amino acids long. V lost 1 base, J lost 1 base, and 10 bases stayed unmatched. From germline, CDR1 is SGHTA and CDR2 FQGNSA.

A remark on this clonotype: Mismatch with germline at one junction end may stem from a read error. The V call is TRBV5-6, the J call TRBJ2-1, with 8 positions matching TRBD2. The CDR3 consists of 12 residues. In germline, CDR1 is SGHDT, CDR2 YYEEEE. The CDR3: CASSARGAERFF. The CDR3 coding sequence is TGTGCCAGCAGCGCGCGGGGGGCTGAGCGGTTCTTC.

J is TRBJ1-1 and V is TRBV19, with TRBD1 matching over 7 bases. Germline V gene sequence: CDR1 LNHDA, CDR2 SQIVND (reference sequence). The CDR3 is 16 residues long. The junction had 9 bases not matched to a gene; V was cut back by 5 bases and J by 0 bases. The CDR3 DNA sequence: TGTGCCAGTAGTCTTGAACCGGGACAGATGAACACTGAAGCTTTCTTT. It specifies CASSLEPGQMNTEAFF.

The chain employs TRBV9 and TRBJ1-1; D remains unclear. V lost 4 bases to trimming and J lost 1 base, with 11 bases between them. Germline V gene lookup returns CDR1 SGDLS and CDR2 YYNGEE. The length of the CDR3 is 14 residues. The CDR3 region is CASSPPQANTEAFF. The CDR3 DNA is TGTGCCAGCAGCCCCCCCCAGGCGAACACTGAAGCTTTCTTT.

Only a few counts were recorded for this clonotype. The chain links TRBV29-1 to TRBJ1-1, with 7 bases matching TRBD1. The CDR3 extends over 12 amino acids. The trim removed 3 bases at V and 5 bases at J, leaving 3 bases unmatched. In germline, CDR1 is SQVTM, CDR2 ANQGSEA. CDR3 bases: TGCAGCGTTGACATACAGGGGACTGAAGCTTTCTTT. It is translated as CSVDIQGTEAFF. Combining the CDR3 with reference TRBV29-1 and TRBJ1-1 gives the whole variable domain SAVISQKPSRDICQRGTSLTIQCQVDSQVTMMFWYRQQPGQSLTLIATANQGSEATYESGFVIDKFPISRPNLTFSTLTVSNMSPEDSSIYLCSVDIQGTEAFFGQGTRLTVV.

This clonotype has just a few counts. The CDR3 sequence: CASSPNRFYNEQFF. CDR3 in DNA: TGTGCCAGCAGCCCGAACAGGTTTTACAATGAGCAGTTCTTC. J is TRBJ2-1 and V is TRBV6-2 or TRBV6-3, with D maybe TRBD1 (5 bases). The CDR3 totals 14 residues. Trimming shortened V by 6 bases and J by 4 bases, and 13 bases separated the two germline ends. Germline CDR1 reads MNHEY; CDR2 reads SVGEGT.

The table lists this clonotype with a few counts. The chain is built from TRBV2 and TRBJ2-5; TRBD2 matches 7 bases. The CDR3 spans 13 residues. Looked up from germline, CDR1 is SNHLY and CDR2 is FYNNEI. The V segment lost 10 bases and the J segment 3 bases; nucleotides outside the gene matches: 8. In DNA, the CDR3 is TGTGCCACCCTTGGGGGGGTCGAAGAGACCCAGTACTTC. This sequence encodes CATLGGVEETQYF.

The chain employs TRBV6-8 and TRBJ1-1; D call uncertain. The germline V gene encodes CDR1 MNHGY and CDR2 SAAAGT. The CDR3 length is 12 residues. The ends were cut back, 9 bases at V and 9 bases at J, with 17 bases in the middle. CDR3 nucleotides: TGTGCCAGTTTCTCAACGACGCATCAAGCTTTCTTT. Translation gives CASFSTTHQAFF.

Ten or more counts support this clonotype. The genes are TRBV19 and TRBJ1-5; no reliable D call. The V end was cut by 3 bases, the J end by 1 base, with 10 bases between. This CDR3 is 15 amino acids long. Germline CDR1 LNHDA, CDR2 SQIVND (reference sequence). The CDR3 bases are TGTGCCAGTAGTATCGCCCGGAGAAGCAATCAGCCCCAGCATTTT. Protein product: CASSIARRSNQPQHF.

The J gene is TRBJ1-3, the V gene TRBV6-1; D gene ambiguous. Per the germline V gene, CDR1 is MNHNS and CDR2 is SASEGT. Trimming left V 7 bases short and J 2 bases short, with 18 bases between. The CDR3 totals 16 residues. This CDR3 reads CASMPNLGSAGNTIYF. CDR3 DNA: TGTGCCAGCATGCCCAATTTGGGGTCAGCTGGAAACACCATATATTTT.

This clonotype was detected ten times or more. V usage is TRBV7-6 and J usage is TRBJ2-4; either TRBD1 or TRBD2 may fit D (5 bases each). Trimming left V 1 base short and J 0 bases short, with 7 bases between. Germline V lookup: CDR1 SGHVS, CDR2 FNYEAQ. CDR3 length equals 15 residues. The CDR3: CASSLGGSAKNIQYF. CDR3 coding DNA: TGTGCCAGCAGCTTAGGGGGGTCAGCCAAAAACATTCAGTACTTC.

This chain uses TRBV28 with TRBJ2-7; D is perhaps TRBD1 (6 bases). Trimming left V 4 bases short and J 2 bases short, with 15 bases between. The CDR3 totals 15 residues. Looked up from germline, CDR1 is MDHEN and CDR2 is SYDVKM. CDR3 in DNA: TGTGCCAGCAGTTCACAGGGATTCTATCCCTACGAGCAGTACGTC. Residues: CASSSQGFYPYEQYV.

The chain has TRBV7-9 and TRBJ2-7, with 7 nucleotides matching TRBD1. The germline gives CDR1 SEHNR, CDR2 FQNEAQ (reference sequence). The V and J ends lost 4 bases and 3 bases, in that order; junction bases with no gene match: 12. This CDR3 has 16 residues. CDR3 nucleotide sequence: TGTGCCAGCAGCTGGAGCGACAGGGCGACTCTCTACGAGCAGTACTTC. It specifies CASSWSDRATLYEQYF. The full variable domain, its missing parts supplied by reference TRBV7-9 and TRBJ2-7, is DTGVSQNPRHKITKRGQNVTFRCDPISEHNRLYWYRQTLGQGPEFLTYFQNEAQLEKSRLLSDRFSAERPKGSFSTLEIQRTEQGDSAMYLCASSWSDRATLYEQYFGPGTRLTVT.

This clonotype was seen a few times. This rearrangement joins TRBV19 to TRBJ1-5, with 7 positions matching TRBD1. Per the germline V gene, CDR1 is LNHDA and CDR2 is SQIVND (reference sequence). The CDR3 has 13 residues. Trimming removed 7 bases from V and 3 bases from J; junction bases left unmatched: 3. CDR3: CASNDRVNQPQHF. The CDR3 DNA follows: TGTGCCAGTAATGACAGGGTCAATCAGCCCCAGCATTTT.

This clonotype occurred many times. The chain recombines TRBV7-2 with TRBJ2-1, with 7 positions matching TRBD1. After removal of 7 bases from V and 7 bases from J, the junction contained 10 bases not matched to a gene. Germline assignment: CDR1 SGHTA and CDR2 FQGNSA. The CDR3 consists of 14 residues. CDR3: CASTIKGARNEQFF. CDR3 DNA: TGTGCCAGCACCATAAAGGGGGCGAGGAATGAGCAGTTCTTC.